The rows below give T cell receptor beta chains drawn from one sample of a study of cytomegalovirus exposure and HLA in healthy donors. TCRdb's copy holds only in-frame clones and misses some; the assay was immunoSEQ multiplex PCR. The top ten hold 4.5% of the sample, which has 140,000 to 150,000 clones, about four fifths seen once. Sequenced input: PBMCs. These receptors originate from a man aged 40-50 years in good health and CMV-seronegative. Both conserved end residues are part of each CDR3. A D gene is named only where the DNA matches it firmly. Clone size, where shown, is once, few, many, or a class for clones that have expanded.

J gene | clone size | D gene | V gene | CDR3 protein | CDR3 DNA
TRBJ2-3 | - | TRBD1 | TRBV2 | CASSGVARGTDTQYF | TGTGCCAGCAGTGGTGTAGCCAGGGGGACAGATACGCAGTATTTT
TRBJ2-7 | - | - | TRBV30 | CAWSVGGEQYF | TGTGCCTGGAGTGTAGGGGGCGAGCAGTACTTC
TRBJ2-7 | - | - | TRBV28 | CASSLLGGGAIGYEQYF | TGTGCCAGCAGTCTCCTTGGTGGCGGGGCGATCGGCTACGAGCAGTACTTC
TRBJ1-5 | - | - | TRBV19 | CASKREGGGQPQHF | TGTGCCAGTAAAAGGGAAGGGGGGGGTCAGCCCCAGCATTTT
TRBJ1-6 | - | - | TRBV19 | CASRAGGRNSPLHF | TGTGCCAGTAGAGCGGGGGGCAGGAATTCACCCCTCCACTTT
TRBJ2-7 | - | TRBD2 | TRBV7-8 | CASSFPSGLSYEQYF | TGTGCCAGCAGCTTCCCTAGCGGGCTCTCCTACGAGCAGTACTTC
TRBJ1-2 | - | TRBD1 | TRBV19 | CASSTRTGGLYGYTF | TGTGCCAGTAGTACAAGGACAGGGGGCCTCTATGGCTACACCTTC
TRBJ1-6 | - | - | TRBV16 | CASSQSRQNSPLHF | TGTGCCAGCAGCCAATCCCGACAGAATTCACCCCTCCACTTT
TRBJ1-5 | - | TRBD1 | TRBV28 | CASNSVTGGIYSNQPQHF | TGTGCCAGCAACTCTGTGACAGGGGGGATTTATAGCAATCAGCCCCAGCATTTT
TRBJ2-7 | - | TRBD1 | TRBV7-3 | CASSLRDRGFDEQYF | TGTGCCAGCAGCTTACGGGACAGGGGCTTCGACGAGCAGTACTTC
TRBJ1-1 | - | TRBD1 | TRBV7-9 | CASSLVDRGKEAFF | TGTGCCAGCAGCTTAGTCGACAGGGGGAAAGAAGCTTTCTTT
TRBJ2-7 | - | TRBD1 | TRBV6-5 | CASSLRDRVYEQYF | TGTGCCAGCAGTTTACGGGACAGGGTTTACGAGCAGTACTTC
TRBJ2-7 | few | TRBD1 | TRBV7-2 | CASSPGQGGEQYF | TGTGCCAGCAGCCCTGGACAGGGAGGCGAGCAGTACTTC
TRBJ1-1 | - | - | TRBV27 | CASSPAGADTEAFF | TGTGCCAGCAGTCCGGCGGGGGCGGACACTGAAGCTTTCTTT
TRBJ2-5 | few | TRBD2 | TRBV6-1 | CASRSAGGRETQYF | TGTGCCAGCCGGTCCGCGGGGGGGAGGGAGACCCAGTACTTC
TRBJ2-1 | - | - | TRBV13 | CASSLVGSYNEQFF | TGTGCCAGCAGCTTAGTCGGTTCCTACAATGAGCAGTTCTTC
TRBJ1-5 | - | - | TRBV7-9 | CASSDKQGLGPNQPQHF | TGTGCCAGCAGCGATAAACAGGGTCTTGGGCCCAATCAGCCCCAGCATTTT
TRBJ1-4 | - | - | TRBV5-4 | CASSWGGEPNEKLFF | TGTGCCAGCAGCTGGGGGGGGGAACCGAATGAAAAACTGTTTTTT
TRBJ1-4 | once | TRBD1 | TRBV9 | CASSAGGEKLFF | TGTGCCAGCAGCGCAGGGGGGGAAAAACTGTTTTTT
TRBJ1-2 | - | - | TRBV27 | CASGPSVYYGYTF | TGTGCCAGCGGCCCTTCCGTATACTATGGCTACACCTTC
TRBJ1-6 | - | - | TRBV7-9 | CASSLDVTGGNSPLHF | TGTGCCAGCAGCTTAGATGTGACAGGTGGTAATTCACCCCTCCACTTT
TRBJ1-1 | - | - | TRBV5-1 | CASSLSTGRGNTEAFF | TGCGCCAGCAGCTTGTCTACAGGGAGGGGGAACACTGAAGCTTTCTTT
TRBJ1-1 | - | - | TRBV29-1 | CSVGSGIRNTEAFF | TGCAGCGTCGGGTCAGGGATTAGAAACACTGAAGCTTTCTTT
TRBJ2-5 | - | - | TRBV5-1 | CASSSGSETQYF | TGCGCCAGCAGCTCAGGGTCAGAGACCCAGTACTTC
TRBJ1-3 | few | TRBD1 | TRBV10-2 | CASTFGTVSGNTIYF | TGCGCCAGCACTTTCGGGACAGTCTCTGGAAACACCATATATTTT
TRBJ1-5 | - | TRBD1 | TRBV7-2 | CASSPDRSNQPQHF | TGTGCCAGCAGTCCGGACAGGAGCAATCAGCCCCAGCATTTT
TRBJ2-5 | - | - | TRBV7-8 | CASSLSAGQETQYF | TGTGCCAGCAGCTTATCGGCAGGTCAAGAGACCCAGTACTTC
TRBJ2-7 | once | - | TRBV2 | CASSEARREDEQYF | TGTGCCAGCAGTGAAGCTCGCAGGGAGGACGAGCAGTACTTC
TRBJ2-7 | - | TRBD2 | TRBV25-1 | CASSEMRRGALYEQYF | TGTGCCAGCAGTGAAATGCGGCGGGGGGCTCTCTACGAGCAGTACTTC
TRBJ2-5 | few | - | TRBV21-1 | CASRGTGNCIRETQYF | TGTGCCAGCAGGGGGACAGGGAACTGTATAAGGGAGACCCAGTACTTC
TRBJ1-1 | - | - | TRBV28 | CASSLVSSEAFF | TGTGCCAGCAGTTTAGTGTCTTCTGAAGCTTTCTTT
TRBJ2-6 | - | TRBD1 | TRBV5-1 | CASSEQGAGANVLTF | TGCGCCAGCAGCGAGCAGGGGGCTGGGGCCAACGTCCTGACTTTC
TRBJ1-6 | - | - | TRBV7-3 | CASSLNSYNSPLHF | TGTGCCAGCAGCTTAAATAGTTATAATTCACCCCTCCACTTT
TRBJ2-7 | - | TRBD1 | TRBV30 | CALTGGVYPYEQYF | TGTGCCCTGACAGGGGGCGTTTACCCCTACGAGCAGTACTTC
TRBJ2-3 | - | - | TRBV5-1 | CASSPGTSTDTQYF | TGCGCCAGCAGCCCCGGGACTAGCACAGATACGCAGTATTTT
TRBJ1-2 | once | - | TRBV19 | CASSIAGERKGYTF | TGTGCCAGTAGTATAGCGGGTGAACGGAAAGGCTACACCTTC
TRBJ1-2 | few | - | TRBV2 | CASSEQGRSGYTF | TGTGCCAGCAGTGAACAGGGCCGAAGTGGCTACACCTTC
TRBJ2-7 | - | - | TRBV19 | CASSMTGNSVQYF | TGTGCCAGTAGTATGACGGGGAATTCTGTGCAGTACTTC
TRBJ2-1 | - | - | TRBV7-3 | CASSLYVGSYNEQFF | TGTGCCAGCAGCTTATACGTCGGCTCCTACAATGAGCAGTTCTTC
TRBJ1-1 | few | - | TRBV6-5 | CASSYTRGTEAFF | TGTGCCAGCAGTTATACGAGAGGCACTGAAGCTTTCTTT
TRBJ1-2 | - | - | TRBV9 | CASSVEPGGSYGYTF | TGTGCCAGCAGCGTAGAACCAGGAGGAAGCTATGGCTACACCTTC
TRBJ2-1 | - | - | TRBV19 | CASSLRQVENEQFF | TGTGCCAGTAGTCTGCGACAGGTGGAGAATGAGCAGTTCTTC
TRBJ1-4 | few | TRBD1 | TRBV27 | CASSSDRGREKLFF | TGTGCCAGCAGTTCGGACAGGGGGCGCGAAAAACTGTTTTTT
TRBJ1-1 | - | - | TRBV28 | CASVWGGTEAFF | TGTGCCAGCGTATGGGGGGGTACTGAAGCTTTCTTT
TRBJ1-5 | few | TRBD1 | TRBV2 | CASNPGTGDNQPQHF | TGTGCCAGCAACCCCGGGACAGGGGACAATCAGCCCCAGCATTTT
TRBJ2-2 | once | TRBD2 | TRBV7-6 | CASSLGPSGNTGELFF | TGTGCCAGCAGCTTAGGCCCTAGCGGGAACACCGGGGAGCTGTTTTTT
TRBJ1-3 | - | - | TRBV7-9 | CASSRLGGGSGNTIYF | TGTGCCAGCAGCCGCCTGGGGGGGGGTTCTGGAAACACCATATATTTT